This TCR beta chain was sequenced for a study of PD-1 blockade in mismatch repair-deficient tumors. This CDR3 has 16 residues. TCRdb's table, derived via immunoSEQ multiplex PCR, lists solely in-frame clones and lacks some. Found here are 100,000 to 150,000 clones, almost 90% of them singletons; the top ten hold 10% to 15%. The clonotype was recovered from an adult with mismatch repair-deficient cancer. The chain links TRBV7-5 to TRBJ2-7; no check of the table's D call, TRBD1, against the DNA was made. TRBV7-5 is termed a pseudogene. The sequences come from peripheral blood, collected approximately 69 weeks after starting pembrolizumab. CDR3 sequence: CVRSSQGTASSYEQYF. The CDR3, as DNA: TGTGTCAGAAGCTCCCAGGGGACAGCCAGCTCCTACGAGCAGTACTTC.